This TCR beta chain was recorded in a study of T cell responses to AZD1222 COVID-19 vaccine. TCRdb's copy holds only in-frame clones and misses some; the assay was immunoSEQ multiplex PCR. Of about 110,000 clones in the sample, around 90% were seen once. Germline CDR1 SNHLY, CDR2 FYNNEI. The CDR3 length is 15 residues. V was clipped by 6 bases and J by 5 bases; unmatched bases: 10. Points from the study as a whole: Regions 160-218 and 743-854 held dominance among vaccine-associated CD4 TCRs, which spanned spike.

A remark on this clone: Its antigen is undetermined.

The origin of this receptor is an adult who received the AZD1222 COVID-19 vaccine. This chain connects TRBV2 to TRBJ1-1, with 9 bases lining up with TRBD1. The source was peripheral blood, collected 28 days after the second AZD1222 dose. This CDR3 is CASRGNRGRGTEAFF. Here the CDR3 DNA reads TGTGCCAGCAGGGGAAACAGGGGGCGGGGGACTGAAGCTTTCTTT.